This is a list of T cell receptor beta chains from one sample in a study of blood T cell repertoires in COVID-19. Profiled with immunoSEQ multiplex PCR; TCRdb holds only in-frame clones, not every one. Of 150,000 to 200,000 clones listed, about 86% were seen once; the top ten hold 7%. Sequenced input: peripheral blood. These receptors were taken from an elderly woman in a cohort sampled during active or convalescent COVID-19. CDR3s include the opening cysteine and the closing phenylalanine or tryptophan. A D gene is named only where the DNA matches it firmly. Part of the rows lack a size; the others show once, few, many or a class for expanded clones.

size: -
V: TRBV29-1
J: TRBJ1-3
D: TRBD1
CDR3: CSATGGTGNTIYF
DNA: TGCAGCGCCACAGGGGGGACAGGAAACACCATATATTTT

size: -
V: TRBV2
J: TRBJ1-1
D: -
CDR3: CASSNSNTEAFF
DNA: TGTGCCAGCAGCAACTCTAACACTGAAGCTTTCTTT

size: few
V: TRBV6-9
J: TRBJ1-5
D: -
CDR3: CASSAIGGHFRQPQHF
DNA: TGTGCCAGCAGTGCTATTGGGGGACATTTCAGGCAGCCCCAGCATTTT

size: -
V: TRBV7-9
J: TRBJ1-1
D: TRBD1
CDR3: CASSFRQGATEAFF
DNA: TGTGCCAGCAGCTTTCGACAGGGGGCCACTGAAGCTTTCTTT

size: -
V: TRBV20-1
J: TRBJ1-3
D: TRBD1
CDR3: CSARDRTTIYF
DNA: TGCAGTGCTAGGGACAGGACCACCATATATTTT

size: -
V: TRBV10-1
J: TRBJ1-5
D: -
CDR3: CASSEGHGQPQHF
DNA: TGCGCCAGCAGTGAAGGACACGGTCAGCCCCAGCATTTT

size: -
V: TRBV28
J: TRBJ1-1
D: TRBD1
CDR3: CASSLEGTGHTEAFF
DNA: TGTGCCAGCAGTTTAGAGGGGACAGGGCACACTGAAGCTTTCTTT

size: -
V: TRBV24-1
J: TRBJ2-3
D: -
CDR3: CATRAGGVGGTDTQYF
DNA: TGTGCCACCAGGGCCGGAGGGGTCGGAGGCACAGATACGCAGTATTTT

size: -
V: TRBV6-5
J: TRBJ2-5
D: TRBD1
CDR3: CASSYGTGAGETQYF
DNA: TGTGCCAGCAGTTACGGGACAGGGGCGGGAGAGACCCAGTACTTC

size: -
V: TRBV29-1
J: TRBJ2-7
D: TRBD2
CDR3: CSAIPAGGSSYEQYF
DNA: TGCAGCGCCATCCCCGCCGGGGGGAGCTCCTACGAGCAGTACTTC

size: -
V: TRBV11-2
J: TRBJ2-7
D: -
CDR3: CASRDPIRGIYEQYF
DNA: TGTGCCAGCAGGGATCCTATTCGAGGTATATACGAGCAGTACTTC

size: -
V: TRBV6-4
J: TRBJ2-1
D: -
CDR3: CAPSVVQSYNEQFF
DNA: TGTGCGCCCAGTGTGGTACAGTCCTACAATGAGCAGTTCTTC

size: -
V: TRBV11-3
J: TRBJ2-5
D: TRBD1
CDR3: CASSYPGTGRETQYF
DNA: TGTGCCAGCAGCTACCCCGGGACAGGGAGGGAGACCCAGTACTTC

size: -
V: TRBV18
J: TRBJ1-1
D: -
CDR3: CASSPTSRDTEAFF
DNA: TGTGCCAGCTCACCCACTAGCCGGGACACTGAAGCTTTCTTT

size: -
V: TRBV6-2/TRBV6-3
J: TRBJ1-3
D: TRBD1
CDR3: CASSPGTGSGNTIYF
DNA: TGTGCCAGCAGTCCCGGGACAGGCTCTGGAAACACCATATATTTT

size: -
V: TRBV9
J: TRBJ2-1
D: -
CDR3: CASSVDGASYNEQFF
DNA: TGTGCCAGCAGCGTAGACGGAGCTTCCTACAATGAGCAGTTCTTC

size: few
V: TRBV27
J: TRBJ2-2
D: TRBD2
CDR3: CASSFGTSGTGELFF
DNA: TGTGCCAGCAGTTTCGGGACTAGCGGGACCGGGGAGCTGTTTTTT

size: -
V: TRBV11-3
J: TRBJ2-1
D: -
CDR3: CASSGRRRSSLTYNEQFF
DNA: TGTGCCAGCAGCGGCCGTAGACGGAGCTCACTCACCTACAATGAGCAGTTCTTC

size: once
V: TRBV2
J: TRBJ2-4
D: -
CDR3: CASSGESKNIQYF
DNA: TGTGCCAGCAGTGGGGAGTCCAAAAACATTCAGTACTTC

size: -
V: TRBV20-1
J: TRBJ2-3
D: TRBD2
CDR3: CSASPGLAGDPITDTQYF
DNA: TGCAGTGCTAGTCCCGGACTAGCGGGAGACCCAATCACAGATACGCAGTATTTT

size: -
V: TRBV4-1
J: TRBJ1-3
D: -
CDR3: CASSQNLISGNTIYF
DNA: TGCGCCAGCAGCCAAAACTTGATATCTGGAAACACCATATATTTT

size: -
V: TRBV11-3
J: TRBJ2-1
D: TRBD2
CDR3: CASSFRGLAEKFF
DNA: TGTGCCAGCAGCTTCCGAGGACTAGCGGAGAAGTTCTTC

size: -
V: TRBV14
J: TRBJ2-5
D: TRBD1
CDR3: CASSRDRLYQETQYF
DNA: TGTGCCAGCAGCCGGGACAGGTTGTACCAAGAGACCCAGTACTTC

size: -
V: TRBV19
J: TRBJ1-1
D: TRBD1
CDR3: CASSPRQGNTEAFF
DNA: TGTGCCAGTAGTCCGCGACAGGGGAACACTGAAGCTTTCTTT

size: -
V: TRBV28
J: TRBJ1-5
D: -
CDR3: CASTRGGSGQPQHF
DNA: TGTGCCAGCACAAGAGGTGGAAGCGGCCAGCCCCAGCATTTT

size: -
V: TRBV5-4
J: TRBJ2-2
D: -
CDR3: CASSLGPDTTTGELFF
DNA: TGTGCCAGCAGCTTGGGCCCCGACACGACGACCGGGGAGCTGTTTTTT

size: -
V: TRBV20-1
J: TRBJ2-5
D: -
CDR3: CSATVEETQYF
DNA: TGCAGTGCTACCGTAGAAGAGACCCAGTACTTC

size: -
V: TRBV12-3/TRBV12-4
J: TRBJ1-1
D: -
CDR3: CASSFLEMKAFF
DNA: TGTGCCAGCAGTTTTCTCGAGATGAAAGCTTTCTTT

size: -
V: TRBV12-3/TRBV12-4
J: TRBJ2-6
D: -
CDR3: CASAGSGANVLTF
DNA: TGTGCCAGCGCAGGCTCTGGGGCCAACGTCCTGACTTTC

size: -
V: TRBV18
J: TRBJ2-7
D: -
CDR3: CASSPITGLGDEQYF
DNA: TGTGCCAGCTCACCCATTACAGGGCTGGGCGACGAGCAGTACTTC

size: -
V: TRBV15
J: TRBJ1-2
D: -
CDR3: CATSRRQETYGYTF
DNA: TGTGCCACCAGCAGGAGACAGGAGACCTATGGCTACACCTTC

size: -
V: TRBV6-6
J: TRBJ1-4
D: TRBD1
CDR3: CASSSGNQGAWEKLFF
DNA: TGTGCCAGCAGTAGCGGAAATCAGGGGGCTTGGGAAAAACTGTTTTTT

size: -
V: TRBV4-1
J: TRBJ1-6
D: -
CDR3: CASSQLQGGNSPLHF
DNA: TGCGCCAGCAGCCAACTACAGGGTGGCAATTCACCCCTCCACTTT

size: -
V: TRBV7-2
J: TRBJ2-2
D: -
CDR3: CASSLVQGGGELFF
DNA: TGTGCCAGCAGCTTAGTCCAAGGGGGCGGGGAGCTGTTTTTT

size: -
V: TRBV10-3
J: TRBJ2-1
D: TRBD2
CDR3: CAIAASGSFYNEQFF
DNA: TGTGCCATTGCCGCTAGCGGGAGTTTCTACAATGAGCAGTTCTTC

size: -
V: TRBV28
J: TRBJ1-2
D: -
CDR3: CASRVAGGLGNYGYTF
DNA: TGTGCCAGCAGAGTTGCTGGTGGACTGGGGAACTATGGCTACACCTTC

size: few
V: TRBV10-1
J: TRBJ1-1
D: TRBD1
CDR3: CASSKWTGDTEAFF
DNA: TGCGCCAGCAGTAAATGGACAGGGGACACTGAAGCTTTCTTT

size: -
V: TRBV19
J: TRBJ2-3
D: TRBD1
CDR3: CASTPGQVTDTQYF
DNA: TGTGCCAGTACCCCAGGACAGGTCACAGATACGCAGTATTTT

size: -
V: TRBV10-1
J: TRBJ1-3
D: -
CDR3: CASSESPGTGNTIYF
DNA: TGCGCCAGCAGTGAGTCTCCAGGGACTGGAAACACCATATATTTT

size: few
V: TRBV5-6
J: TRBJ2-2
D: TRBD1
CDR3: CASSLVPGGTGELFF
DNA: TGTGCCAGCAGCTTGGTTCCAGGGGGAACCGGGGAGCTGTTTTTT

size: -
V: TRBV3-1/TRBV3-2
J: TRBJ2-3
D: -
CDR3: CASIGESDTQYF
DNA: TGTGCCAGCATTGGGGAGTCAGATACGCAGTATTTT

size: -
V: TRBV5-4
J: TRBJ1-2
D: -
CDR3: CASSPGGGGYTF
DNA: TGTGCCAGCAGCCCCGGGGGGGGTGGCTACACCTTC

size: -
V: TRBV2
J: TRBJ1-5
D: -
CDR3: CASKREGPSNQPQHF
DNA: TGTGCCAGCAAAAGGGAGGGCCCTAGCAATCAGCCCCAGCATTTT

size: -
V: TRBV10-1
J: TRBJ2-1
D: -
CDR3: CASSESMDRIYNEQFF
DNA: TGCGCCAGCAGTGAGTCGATGGACAGAATCTACAATGAGCAGTTCTTC

size: -
V: TRBV11-3
J: TRBJ1-3
D: -
CDR3: CASCPPGGNTIYF
DNA: TGTGCCAGCTGCCCGCCGGGTGGAAACACCATATATTTT

size: -
V: TRBV19
J: TRBJ2-1
D: -
CDR3: CASMPGPSSDEQFF
DNA: TGTGCCAGTATGCCGGGACCCTCTAGCGATGAGCAGTTCTTC

size: -
V: TRBV6-5
J: TRBJ1-5
D: -
CDR3: CASSYRGRDQPQHF
DNA: TGTGCCAGCAGTTATAGGGGCCGGGATCAGCCCCAGCATTTT

size: -
V: TRBV30
J: TRBJ1-4
D: TRBD1
CDR3: CAWSGGGEGEKLFF
DNA: TGTGCCTGGAGTGGAGGGGGCGAAGGTGAAAAACTGTTTTTT

size: -
V: TRBV6-6
J: TRBJ2-7
D: -
CDR3: CASSYWGEQSYEQYF
DNA: TGTGCCAGCAGTTACTGGGGGGAGCAATCCTACGAGCAGTACTTC

size: -
V: TRBV11-2
J: TRBJ1-2
D: -
CDR3: CASSRGDYGYTF
DNA: TGTGCCAGCAGCCGGGGGGACTATGGCTACACCTTC

size: -
V: TRBV19
J: TRBJ2-7
D: -
CDR3: CASSIGGAEQYF
DNA: TGTGCCAGTAGTATTGGAGGGGCCGAGCAGTACTTC

size: -
V: TRBV9
J: TRBJ2-2
D: -
CDR3: CASSVGQATNTGELFF
DNA: TGTGCCAGCAGCGTAGGGCAGGCAACGAACACCGGGGAGCTGTTTTTT

size: -
V: TRBV28
J: TRBJ1-2
D: TRBD1
CDR3: CASSFPGQGNYGYTF
DNA: TGTGCCAGCAGTTTCCCGGGACAGGGGAACTATGGCTACACCTTC